This T cell receptor beta chain was observed in a study of blood T cells in healthy people across ages. The CDR3 covers 15 residues. Per germline, CDR1 SGDLS and CDR2 YYNGEE. Trimming took 4 bases from V and 0 from J, leaving 13 bases between them. Together with a sample-barcoded 5' primer, a J-beta primer mix was included in a second PCR lasting about 7 to 11 cycles. TCRdb redid the calling of the 5' RACE reads with MiXCR, one entry per CDR3 protein. The repertoire has roughly 800,000 distinct CDR3 sequences, 53% of them found once; the top ten carry 41%. This receptor was identified in a man older than 75 in good health. The sequencing sample was made of blood. The chain carries TRBV9 and TRBJ2-5; D is undetermined. The CDR3 nucleotides read TGTGCCAGCAGCCCCCGCCCAGAGAACCAAGAGACCCAGTACTTC. Translation: CASSPRPENQETQYF. Based on the CDR3 plus reference TRBV9 and TRBJ2-5, the full variable domain is DSGVTQTPKHLITATGQRVTLRCSPRSGDLSVYWYQQSLDQGLQFLIQYYNGEERAKGNILERFSAQQFPDLHSELNLSSLELGDSALYFCASSPRPENQETQYFGPGTRLLVL.